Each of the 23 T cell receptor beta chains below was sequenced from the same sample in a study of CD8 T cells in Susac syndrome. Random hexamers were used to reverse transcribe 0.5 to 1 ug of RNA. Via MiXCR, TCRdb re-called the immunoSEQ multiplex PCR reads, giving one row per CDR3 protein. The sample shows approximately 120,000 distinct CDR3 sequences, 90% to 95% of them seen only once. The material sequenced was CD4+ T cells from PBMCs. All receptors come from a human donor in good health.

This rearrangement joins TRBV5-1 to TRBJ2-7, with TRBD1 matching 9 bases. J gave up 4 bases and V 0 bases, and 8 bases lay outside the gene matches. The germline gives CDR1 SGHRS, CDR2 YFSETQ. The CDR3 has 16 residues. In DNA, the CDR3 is TGCGCCAGCAGCTTGGCCGGAGGGACAGGGATATACGAGCAGTACTTC. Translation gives CASSLAGGTGIYEQYF.

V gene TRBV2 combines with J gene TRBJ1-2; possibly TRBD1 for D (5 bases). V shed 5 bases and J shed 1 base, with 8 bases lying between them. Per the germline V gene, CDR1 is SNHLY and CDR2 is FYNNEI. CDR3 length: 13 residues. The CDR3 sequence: CASSRDGNYGYTF. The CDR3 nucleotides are TGTGCCAGCAGTCGGGACGGTAACTATGGCTACACCTTC.

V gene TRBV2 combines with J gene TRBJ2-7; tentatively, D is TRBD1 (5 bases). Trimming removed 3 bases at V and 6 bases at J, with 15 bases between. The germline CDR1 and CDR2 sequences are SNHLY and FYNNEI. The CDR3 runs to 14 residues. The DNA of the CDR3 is TGTGCCAGCAGTGAGGGGCTTCGACCGTTCGAGCAGTACTTC. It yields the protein CASSEGLRPFEQYF.

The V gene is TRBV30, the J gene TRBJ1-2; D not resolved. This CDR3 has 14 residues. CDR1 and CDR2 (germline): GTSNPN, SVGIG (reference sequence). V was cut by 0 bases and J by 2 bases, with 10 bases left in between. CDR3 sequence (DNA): TGTGCCTGGAGTGTACTTCACAGAAACTATGGCTACACCTTC. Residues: CAWSVLHRNYGYTF.

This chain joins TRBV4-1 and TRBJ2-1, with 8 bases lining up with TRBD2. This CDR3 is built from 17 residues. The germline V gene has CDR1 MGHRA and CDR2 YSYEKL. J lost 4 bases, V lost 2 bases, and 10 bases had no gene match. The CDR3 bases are TGCGCCAGCAGCCAAAGGGGTAGCGGGGATAAATACAATGAGCAGTTCTTC. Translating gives CASSQRGSGDKYNEQFF.

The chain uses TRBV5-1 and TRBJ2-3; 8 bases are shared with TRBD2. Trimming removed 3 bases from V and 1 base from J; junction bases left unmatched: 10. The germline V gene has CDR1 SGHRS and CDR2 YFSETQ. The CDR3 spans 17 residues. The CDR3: CASSSRVAGRGTDTQYF. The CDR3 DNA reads TGCGCCAGCAGCTCAAGGGTAGCGGGAAGGGGCACAGATACGCAGTATTTT.

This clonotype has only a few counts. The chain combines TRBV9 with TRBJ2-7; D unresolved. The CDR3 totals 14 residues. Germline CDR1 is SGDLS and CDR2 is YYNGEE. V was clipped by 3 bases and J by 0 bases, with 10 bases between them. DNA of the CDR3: TGTGCCAGCAGCGGGGGAATATCCTCCTACGAGCAGTACTTC. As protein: CASSGGISSYEQYF.

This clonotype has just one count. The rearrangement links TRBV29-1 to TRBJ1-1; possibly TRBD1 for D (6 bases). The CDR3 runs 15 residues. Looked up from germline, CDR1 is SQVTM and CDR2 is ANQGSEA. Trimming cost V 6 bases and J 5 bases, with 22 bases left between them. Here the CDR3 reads CSVQPGAVSRTEAFF. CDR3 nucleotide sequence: TGCAGCGTACAGCCGGGGGCAGTAAGTCGGACTGAAGCTTTCTTT. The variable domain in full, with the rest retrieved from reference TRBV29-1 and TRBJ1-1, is SAVISQKPSRDICQRGTSLTIQCQVDSQVTMMFWYRQQPGQSLTLIATANQGSEATYESGFVIDKFPISRPNLTFSTLTVSNMSPEDSSIYLCSVQPGAVSRTEAFFGQGTRLTVV.

The CDR3 DNA sequence: TGTGCCAGCAGCTTAGCGCTAGGGTTACCTGGGGCCAACGTCCTGACTTTC. It yields the protein CASSLALGLPGANVLTF. The J gene is TRBJ2-6, the V gene TRBV7-2; D is uncertain. Germline V lookup: CDR1 SGHTA, CDR2 FQGNSA. V lost 0 bases and J lost 2, with 11 bases in between. The CDR3 runs 17 residues.

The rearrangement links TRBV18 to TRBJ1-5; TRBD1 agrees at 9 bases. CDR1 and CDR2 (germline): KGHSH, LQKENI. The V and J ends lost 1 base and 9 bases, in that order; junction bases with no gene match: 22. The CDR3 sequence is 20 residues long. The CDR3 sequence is CASSPHTQGARKWERWPQHF. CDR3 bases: TGTGCCAGCTCACCACATACACAGGGGGCGCGGAAGTGGGAAAGGTGGCCCCAGCATTTT.

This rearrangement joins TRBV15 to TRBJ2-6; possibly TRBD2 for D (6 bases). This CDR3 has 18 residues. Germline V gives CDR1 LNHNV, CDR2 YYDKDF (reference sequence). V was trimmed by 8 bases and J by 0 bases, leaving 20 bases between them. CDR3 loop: CATSRLASEYSGANVLTF. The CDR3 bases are TGTGCCACCTCTAGACTCGCTAGCGAGTACTCTGGGGCCAACGTCCTGACTTTC.

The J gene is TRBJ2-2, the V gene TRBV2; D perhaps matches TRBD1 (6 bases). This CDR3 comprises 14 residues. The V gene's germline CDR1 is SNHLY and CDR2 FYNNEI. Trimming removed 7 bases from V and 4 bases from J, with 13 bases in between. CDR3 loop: CASTLTGLTGELFF. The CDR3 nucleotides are TGTGCCAGCACCTTGACAGGCCTCACCGGGGAGCTGTTTTTT.

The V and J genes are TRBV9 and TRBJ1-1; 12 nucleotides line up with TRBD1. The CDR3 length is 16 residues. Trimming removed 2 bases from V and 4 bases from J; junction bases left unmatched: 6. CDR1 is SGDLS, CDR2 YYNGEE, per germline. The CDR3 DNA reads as TGTGCCAGCAGCGTGGCGGGACAGGGGGCGTCCACTGAAGCTTTCTTT. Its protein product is CASSVAGQGASTEAFF.

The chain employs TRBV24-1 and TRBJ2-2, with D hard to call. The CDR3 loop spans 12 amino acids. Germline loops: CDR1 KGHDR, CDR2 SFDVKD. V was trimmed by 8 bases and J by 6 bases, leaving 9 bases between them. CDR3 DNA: TGTGCCACCAAATTCGGTCCCGGGGAGCTGTTTTTT. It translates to CATKFGPGELFF.

The CDR3: CSARELEDTQYF. In nucleotides, the CDR3 is TGCAGCGCTCGGGAGTTGGAAGATACGCAGTATTTT. This rearrangement joins TRBV29-1 to TRBJ2-3; weak D call: TRBD2 (6 bases). V was shortened by 7 bases and J by 5 bases, with 13 bases between the two germline ends. Germline V gene sequence: CDR1 SQVTM, CDR2 ANQGSEA. The CDR3 consists of 12 residues.

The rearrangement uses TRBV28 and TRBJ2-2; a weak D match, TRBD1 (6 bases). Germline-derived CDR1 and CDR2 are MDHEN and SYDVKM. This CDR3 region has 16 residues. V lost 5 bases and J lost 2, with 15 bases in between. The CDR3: CASSTPGQRNTGELFF. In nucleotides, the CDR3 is TGTGCCAGCAGTACACCAGGACAGCGAAACACCGGGGAGCTGTTTTTT.

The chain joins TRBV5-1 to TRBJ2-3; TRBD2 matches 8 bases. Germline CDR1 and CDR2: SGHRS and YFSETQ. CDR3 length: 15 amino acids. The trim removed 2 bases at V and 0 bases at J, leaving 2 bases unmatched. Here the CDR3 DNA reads TGCGCCAGCAGCTTACTAGCGGAAAGCACAGATACGCAGTATTTT. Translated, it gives CASSLLAESTDTQYF.

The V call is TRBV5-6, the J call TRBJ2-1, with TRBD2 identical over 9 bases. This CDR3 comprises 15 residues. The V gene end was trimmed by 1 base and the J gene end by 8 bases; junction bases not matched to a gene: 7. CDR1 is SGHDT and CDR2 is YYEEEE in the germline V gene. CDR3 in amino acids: CASSLISGSWDEQFF. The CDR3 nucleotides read TGTGCCAGCAGCTTGATTAGCGGGAGTTGGGATGAGCAGTTCTTC.

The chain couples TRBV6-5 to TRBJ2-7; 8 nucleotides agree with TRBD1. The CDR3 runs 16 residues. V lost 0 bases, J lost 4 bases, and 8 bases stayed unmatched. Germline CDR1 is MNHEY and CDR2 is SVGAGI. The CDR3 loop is CASSYSGQGYPYEQYF. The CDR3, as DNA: TGTGCCAGCAGTTACTCCGGACAGGGCTACCCGTACGAGCAGTACTTC.

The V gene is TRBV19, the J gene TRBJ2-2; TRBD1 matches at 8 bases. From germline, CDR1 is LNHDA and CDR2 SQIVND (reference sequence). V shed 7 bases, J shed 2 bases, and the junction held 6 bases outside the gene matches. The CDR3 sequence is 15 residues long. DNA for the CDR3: TGTGCCAGTACTGTGGGACAGGCCAACACCGGGGAGCTGTTTTTT. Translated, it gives CASTVGQANTGELFF.

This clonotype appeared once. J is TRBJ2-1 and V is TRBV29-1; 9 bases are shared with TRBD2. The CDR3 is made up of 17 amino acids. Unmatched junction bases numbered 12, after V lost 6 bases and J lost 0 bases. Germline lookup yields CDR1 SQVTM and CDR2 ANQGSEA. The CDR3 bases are TGCAGCGTCAAAAACGCGGGACTAGCCTCCTCCTACAATGAGCAGTTCTTC. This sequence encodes CSVKNAGLASSYNEQFF.

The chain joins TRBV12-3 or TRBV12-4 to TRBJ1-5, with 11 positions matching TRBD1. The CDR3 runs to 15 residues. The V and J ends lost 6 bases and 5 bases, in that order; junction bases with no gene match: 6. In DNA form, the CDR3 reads TGTGCCAGCAGCCCCCAGGGACAGGGGGATCAGCCCCAGCATTTT. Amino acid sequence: CASSPQGQGDQPQHF.

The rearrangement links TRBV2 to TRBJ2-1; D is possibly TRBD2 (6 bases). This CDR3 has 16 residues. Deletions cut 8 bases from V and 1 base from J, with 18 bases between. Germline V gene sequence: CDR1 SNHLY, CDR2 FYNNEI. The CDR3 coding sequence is TGTGCCAGCGGATTCCGGGACTCGGGATCCTACAATGAGCAGTTCTTC. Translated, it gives CASGFRDSGSYNEQFF.